This TCR beta chain was obtained from a study of blood T cell repertoires in COVID-19. Generated by immunoSEQ multiplex PCR, the TCRdb table keeps only in-frame clones and is missing some. The sample lists approximately 97,000 clones; about four fifths were seen once. Looked up from germline, CDR1 is SGHAT and CDR2 is FQNNGV. Losses at the gene ends were 3 bases for V and 4 bases for J; bases not matched to a gene: 3. The CDR3 is made up of 14 amino acids. Sequenced sample: peripheral blood. The sequence derives from a human donor in a cohort sampled during active COVID-19. This chain joins TRBV11-2 and TRBJ2-3, with 8 nucleotides matching TRBD2. The CDR3 sequence is CASSFGGAADTQYF. CDR3 DNA sequence: TGTGCCAGCAGCTTCGGGGGGGCGGCAGATACGCAGTATTTT.